This T cell receptor beta chain was sequenced for a study of control samples from healthy donors and cancer patients. CDR3 length equals 14 residues. The junction had 7 bases not matched to a gene; V was cut back by 6 bases and J by 3 bases. Germline CDR1 is SNHLY and CDR2 is FYNNEI. There are a few counts of this clone. Here immunoSEQ multiplex PCR was the method, and the copy in TCRdb shows in-frame clones only, minus some. Of tens of thousands of clones listed, 70% to 90% are singletons. Sequenced material: PBMCs. The chain is built from TRBV2 and TRBJ2-7; 8 bases match TRBD1. The source is a woman aged 55-69 years with head and neck cancer. The DNA of the CDR3 is TGTGCCAGCAGAAGGACAGGGCTTAGCTACGAGCAGTACTTC. Translation gives CASRRTGLSYEQYF.